This passage covers 4 T cell receptor beta chains from one sample sequenced in a study of T-cell memory formation after mild COVID-19. TCRdb re-called the 5' RACE reads with MiXCR, one entry per CDR3 protein. The table has just under 150,000 distinct CDR3 sequences, 15% to 20% seen once; the top ten hold about 2.1%. What was sequenced was PBMCs or a T cell subset sorted from them (not recorded which). The receptor source for this set is an adult woman who had mild COVID-19 (a few samples of this study predate the infection). Cell type and time point are not known.

Only a few counts were recorded for this clonotype. The chain links TRBV24-1 to TRBJ2-3, with 8 bases aligning to TRBD1. V shed 4 bases and J 6 bases; nucleotides not matched to a gene: 5. The CDR3 has 14 amino acids. Germline V lookup: CDR1 KGHDR, CDR2 SFDVKD. The CDR3 here is CATSDGTGFDTQYF. CDR3 bases: TGTGCCACCAGTGACGGGACAGGATTCGATACGCAGTATTTT.

The rearrangement joins TRBV7-9 to TRBJ2-1; 7 bases line up with TRBD2. CDR1 is SEHNR and CDR2 is FQNEAQ in the germline V gene (reference sequence). Trimming at V came to 2 bases and at J to 4 bases, leaving 8 bases not matched to a gene. The CDR3 sequence is 16 residues long. The DNA of the CDR3 is TGTGCCAGCAGCTTAATCCGTACTAGCGCATACAATGAGCAGTTCTTC. It yields the protein CASSLIRTSAYNEQFF. The full variable domain, rest sourced from reference TRBV7-9 and TRBJ2-1, is DTGVSQNPRHKITKRGQNVTFRCDPISEHNRLYWYRQTLGQGPEFLTYFQNEAQLEKSRLLSDRFSAERPKGSFSTLEIQRTEQGDSAMYLCASSLIRTSAYNEQFFGPGTRLTVL.

In DNA form, the CDR3 reads TGTGCCAGCAGCATATCCGGGACAGCGCTAAGGCAGTACTTC. It is translated as CASSISGTALRQYF. The rearrangement joins TRBV7-2 to TRBJ2-7, with TRBD1 matching over 7 bases. V lost 5 bases, J lost 9 bases, and 13 bases stayed unmatched. The CDR3 consists of 14 residues. CDR1 and CDR2 (germline): SGHTA, FQGNSA.

The chain has TRBV15 and TRBJ2-5; D not resolved. V was pared by 5 bases and J by 6 bases, with 10 bases between. The germline gives CDR1 LNHNV, CDR2 YYDKDF (reference sequence). This CDR3 region has 12 residues. This CDR3 reads CATSPGEKTQYF. DNA of the CDR3: TGTGCCACCAGCCCGGGTGAGAAGACCCAGTACTTC.